This record covers a single T cell receptor beta chain. The antigen remains unidentified. The sample originates from a study of T cell repertoires in cytomegalovirus infection. TCRdb re-called the reads through MiXCR, storing one row per CDR3 protein. The top ten clones hold about an eighth of a sample with about 770,000 distinct CDR3 sequences, roughly 29% of them seen once. This CDR3 is 17 amino acids long. The V gene end was trimmed by 5 bases and the J gene end by 4 bases; junction bases not matched to a gene: 15. Germline CDR1 reads SGHNT; CDR2 reads YENEEA. This clonotype originated in a human donor in good health (CMV status not recorded). Some clones in this sample may be carry-over from other donors' samples. The sample was cultured CD8+ T cells from PBMCs, taken from culture after CMV antigen stimulation. This chain uses TRBV11-3 with TRBJ2-5; 8 bases line up with TRBD1. The CDR3 DNA follows: TGTGCCAGCAGCCGAAATCCCGGGACAGGCAACTTAGAGACCCAGTACTTC. Translated, it gives CASSRNPGTGNLETQYF.